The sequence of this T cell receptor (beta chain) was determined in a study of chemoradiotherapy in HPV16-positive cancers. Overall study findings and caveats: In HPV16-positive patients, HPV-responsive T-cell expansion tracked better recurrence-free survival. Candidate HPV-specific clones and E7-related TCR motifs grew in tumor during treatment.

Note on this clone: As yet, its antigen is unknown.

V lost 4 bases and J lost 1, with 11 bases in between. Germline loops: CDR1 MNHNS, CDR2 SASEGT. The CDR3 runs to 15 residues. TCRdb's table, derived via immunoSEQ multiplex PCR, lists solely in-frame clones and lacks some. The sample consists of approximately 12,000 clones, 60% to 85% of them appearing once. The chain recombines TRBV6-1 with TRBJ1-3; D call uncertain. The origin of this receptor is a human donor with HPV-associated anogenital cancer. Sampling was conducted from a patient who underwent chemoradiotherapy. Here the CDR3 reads CASSVKEVSGNTIYF. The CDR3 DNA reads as TGTGCCAGCAGTGTCAAGGAGGTATCTGGAAACACCATATATTTT.